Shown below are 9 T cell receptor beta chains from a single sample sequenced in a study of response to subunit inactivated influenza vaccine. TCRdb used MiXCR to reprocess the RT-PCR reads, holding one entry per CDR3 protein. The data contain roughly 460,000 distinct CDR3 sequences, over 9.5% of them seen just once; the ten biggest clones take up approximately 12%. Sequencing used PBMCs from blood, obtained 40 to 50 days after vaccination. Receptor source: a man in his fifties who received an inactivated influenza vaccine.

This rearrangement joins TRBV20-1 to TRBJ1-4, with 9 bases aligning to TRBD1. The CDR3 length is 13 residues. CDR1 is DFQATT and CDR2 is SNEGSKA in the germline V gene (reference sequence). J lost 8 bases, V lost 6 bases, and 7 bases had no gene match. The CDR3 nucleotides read TGCAGTGCCCCCCCGGGACAGGGAGAAAAACTGTTTTTT. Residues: CSAPPGQGEKLFF.

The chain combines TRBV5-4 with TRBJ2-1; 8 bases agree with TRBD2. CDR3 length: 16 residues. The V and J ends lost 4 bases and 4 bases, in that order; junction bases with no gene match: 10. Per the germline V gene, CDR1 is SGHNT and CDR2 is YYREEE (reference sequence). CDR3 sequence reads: CASSLKLLADYNEQFF. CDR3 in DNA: TGTGCCAGCAGCCTGAAACTACTAGCGGATTACAATGAGCAGTTCTTC. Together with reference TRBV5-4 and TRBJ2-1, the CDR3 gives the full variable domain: ETGVTQSPTHLIKTRGQQVTLRCSSQSGHNTVSWYQQALGQGPQFIFQYYREEENGRGNFPPRFSGLQFPNYSSELNVNALELDDSALYLCASSLKLLADYNEQFFGPGTRLTVL.

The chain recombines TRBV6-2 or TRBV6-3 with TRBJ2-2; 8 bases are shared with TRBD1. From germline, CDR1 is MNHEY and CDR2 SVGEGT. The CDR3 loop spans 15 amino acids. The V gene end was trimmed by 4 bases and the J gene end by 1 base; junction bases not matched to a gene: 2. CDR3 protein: CASSWGQVNTGELFF. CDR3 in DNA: TGTGCCAGCAGTTGGGGACAGGTGAACACCGGGGAGCTGTTTTTT.

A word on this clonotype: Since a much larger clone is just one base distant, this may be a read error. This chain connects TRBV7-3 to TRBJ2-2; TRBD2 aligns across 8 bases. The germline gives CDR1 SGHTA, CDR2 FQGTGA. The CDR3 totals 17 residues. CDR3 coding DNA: TGTGCCAGCAGCCCCTGGACTAGCCTGTTGAACACCGGGGAGCTGGTTTTT. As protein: CASSPWTSLLNTGELVF.

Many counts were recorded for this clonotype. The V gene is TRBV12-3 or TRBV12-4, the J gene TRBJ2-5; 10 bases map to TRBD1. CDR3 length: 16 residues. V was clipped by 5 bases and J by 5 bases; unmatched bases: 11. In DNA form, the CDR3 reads TGTGCCAGCAGTCCTAGACAGGGGGCCTGGGTTGAGACCCAGTACTTC. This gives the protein CASSPRQGAWVETQYF.

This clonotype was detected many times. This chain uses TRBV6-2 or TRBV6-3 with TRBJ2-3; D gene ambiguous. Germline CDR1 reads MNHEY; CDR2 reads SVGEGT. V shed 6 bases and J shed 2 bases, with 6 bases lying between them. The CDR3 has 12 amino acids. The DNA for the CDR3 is TGTGCCAGCAGCACCGACACAGATACGCAGTATTTT. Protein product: CASSTDTDTQYF.

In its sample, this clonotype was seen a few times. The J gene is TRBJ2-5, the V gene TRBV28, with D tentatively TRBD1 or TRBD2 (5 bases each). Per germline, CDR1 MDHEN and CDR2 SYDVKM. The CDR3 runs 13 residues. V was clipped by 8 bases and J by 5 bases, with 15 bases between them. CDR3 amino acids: CASRTSGTETQYF. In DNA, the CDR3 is TGTGCCAGCCGTACCTCCGGGACGGAGACCCAGTACTTC.

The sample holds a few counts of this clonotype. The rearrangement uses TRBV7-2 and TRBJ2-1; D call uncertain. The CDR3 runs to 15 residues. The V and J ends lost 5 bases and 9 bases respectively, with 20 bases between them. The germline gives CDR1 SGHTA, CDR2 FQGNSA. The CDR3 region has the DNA TGTGCCAGCAGCCGAACGGGCCCCTCGATCGGTGAGCAGTTCTTC. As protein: CASSRTGPSIGEQFF. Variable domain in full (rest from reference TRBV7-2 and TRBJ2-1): GAGVSQSPSNKVTEKGKDVELRCDPISGHTALYWYRQSLGQGLEFLIYFQGNSAPDKSGLPSDRFSAERTGGSVSTLTIQRTQQEDSAVYLCASSRTGPSIGEQFFGPGTRLTVL.

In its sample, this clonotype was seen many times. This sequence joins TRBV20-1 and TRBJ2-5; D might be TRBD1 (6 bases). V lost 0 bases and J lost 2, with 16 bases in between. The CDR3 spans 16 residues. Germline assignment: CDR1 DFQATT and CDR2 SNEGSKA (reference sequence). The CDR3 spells CSAREVTGRPQETQYF. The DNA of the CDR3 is TGCAGTGCTAGAGAAGTGACAGGCCGCCCTCAAGAGACCCAGTACTTC.